A selection of T cell receptor beta chains follows, all from one sample in a study of T cells in Graves' hyperthyroidism and ophthalmopathy. A single record per CDR3 protein comes from TCRdb applying MiXCR to the multiplex PCR reads. The table has about 520,000 distinct CDR3 sequences, roughly a quarter seen once; the top ten hold 11%. The sequencing sample was made of blood. The receptors here all came from a woman younger than 45 with Graves' ophthalmopathy. Each CDR3 is given with its conserved first and last residue. Fields, in order: D gene, J gene, V gene, clone size, CDR3 DNA, CDR3 protein. A D gene is named only where the DNA matches it firmly. The listing skips clone size in some rows; elsewhere it reads once, few, many or a size class.

d_gene: TRBD1
j_gene: TRBJ2-7
v_gene: TRBV6-2/TRBV6-3
abundance: .
CDR3nt: TGTGCCAGCGCCGGAGTTCCAGGGACAGGGACCTACGAGCAGTACTTC
CDR3aa: CASAGVPGTGTYEQYF

d_gene: .
j_gene: TRBJ1-2
v_gene: TRBV11-2
abundance: .
CDR3nt: TGTGCCAGCAGCTTAGATCGGGCGGCTAACTATGGTTACACCTTC
CDR3aa: CASSLDRAANYGYTF

d_gene: TRBD1
j_gene: TRBJ1-2
v_gene: TRBV6-5
abundance: few
CDR3nt: TGTGCCAGCAGTTACTCGAACAGGGGCGAAGTATATGGCTACACCTTC
CDR3aa: CASSYSNRGEVYGYTF

d_gene: .
j_gene: TRBJ1-1
v_gene: TRBV5-1
abundance: many
CDR3nt: TGCGCCAGCAGCTGGGACGGTGATACTGAAGCTTTCTTT
CDR3aa: CASSWDGDTEAFF

d_gene: .
j_gene: TRBJ2-5
v_gene: TRBV9
abundance: .
CDR3nt: TGTGCCAGCAGCGTAGAGTCCGGGAGACCTGGGTATGGACTGTACTTC
CDR3aa: CASSVESGRPGYGLYF

d_gene: .
j_gene: TRBJ2-7
v_gene: TRBV11-2
abundance: many
CDR3nt: TGTGCCAGCAGCCCCATGGGGTACGAGCAGTACTTC
CDR3aa: CASSPMGYEQYF

d_gene: TRBD1
j_gene: TRBJ1-1
v_gene: TRBV6-1
abundance: .
CDR3nt: TGTGCCAGCATCCCCGACAGGGATGCGGCTGAAGCTTTCTTT
CDR3aa: CASIPDRDAAEAFF

d_gene: .
j_gene: TRBJ1-3
v_gene: TRBV24-1
abundance: many
CDR3nt: TGTGCCACCAGTGAGGGATCTGGAAACACCATATATTTT
CDR3aa: CATSEGSGNTIYF

d_gene: TRBD1
j_gene: TRBJ2-7
v_gene: TRBV5-1
abundance: many
CDR3nt: TGCGCCAGCAGCTTGACAGGGGGCTATGGCGAGCAGTACTTC
CDR3aa: CASSLTGGYGEQYF

d_gene: .
j_gene: TRBJ1-2
v_gene: TRBV28
abundance: .
CDR3nt: TGTGCCAGCAGTTTTAGGTGTCGTGGCTACACCTTC
CDR3aa: CASSFRCRGYTF